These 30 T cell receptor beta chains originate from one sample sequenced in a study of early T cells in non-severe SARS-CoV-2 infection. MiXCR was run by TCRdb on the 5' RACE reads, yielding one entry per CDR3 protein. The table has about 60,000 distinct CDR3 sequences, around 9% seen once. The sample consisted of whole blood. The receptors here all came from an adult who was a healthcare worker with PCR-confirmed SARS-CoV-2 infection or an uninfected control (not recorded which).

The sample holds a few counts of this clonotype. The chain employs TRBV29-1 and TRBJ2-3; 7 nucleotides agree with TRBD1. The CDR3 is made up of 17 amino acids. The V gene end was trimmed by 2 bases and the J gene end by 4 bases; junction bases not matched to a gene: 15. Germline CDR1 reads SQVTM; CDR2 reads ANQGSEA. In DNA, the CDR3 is TGCAGCGTTGAAACCACCATTCCGGGACAGAGCGCAGATACGCAGTATTTT. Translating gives CSVETTIPGQSADTQYF.

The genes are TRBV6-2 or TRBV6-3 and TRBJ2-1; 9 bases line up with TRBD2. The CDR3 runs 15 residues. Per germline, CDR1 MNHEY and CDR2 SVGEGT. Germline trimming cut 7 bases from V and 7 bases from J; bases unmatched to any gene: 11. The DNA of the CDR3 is TGTGCCAGCACCTCACCGGGACTAGCAGGGAATGAGCAGTTCTTC. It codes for CASTSPGLAGNEQFF.

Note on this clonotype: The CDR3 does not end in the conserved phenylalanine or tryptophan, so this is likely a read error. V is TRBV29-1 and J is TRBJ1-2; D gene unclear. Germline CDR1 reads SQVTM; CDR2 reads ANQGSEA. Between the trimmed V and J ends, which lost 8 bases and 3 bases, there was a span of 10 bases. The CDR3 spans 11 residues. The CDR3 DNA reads TGCAGCACCGGGATTTACTATGGCTACACCCTC. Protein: CSTGIYYGYTL.

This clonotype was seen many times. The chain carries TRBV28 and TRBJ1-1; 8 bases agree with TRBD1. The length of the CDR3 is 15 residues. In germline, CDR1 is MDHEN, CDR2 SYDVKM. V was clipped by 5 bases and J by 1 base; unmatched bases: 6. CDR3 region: CASSTIGQGNTEAFF. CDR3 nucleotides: TGTGCCAGCAGTACAATCGGACAGGGGAACACTGAAGCTTTCTTT.

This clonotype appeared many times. In DNA, the CDR3 is TGTGCCAGCACGAGAGGGGGATTATACAATGAGCAGTTCTTC. Its translation is CASTRGGLYNEQFF. The V call is TRBV6-1, the J call TRBJ2-1, with D possibly matching TRBD1 (6 bases). V shed 7 bases and J shed 4 bases, with 14 bases lying between them. From germline, CDR1 is MNHNS and CDR2 SASEGT. The CDR3 is 14 amino acids.

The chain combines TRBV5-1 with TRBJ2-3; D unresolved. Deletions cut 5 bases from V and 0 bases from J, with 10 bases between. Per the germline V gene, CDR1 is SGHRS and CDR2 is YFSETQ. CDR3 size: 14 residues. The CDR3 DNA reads TGCGCCAGCAGGGAAATGGAGAGCACAGATACGCAGTATTTT. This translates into CASREMESTDTQYF. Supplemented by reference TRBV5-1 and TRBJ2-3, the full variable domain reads KAGVTQTPRYLIKTRGQQVTLSCSPISGHRSVSWYQQTPGQGLQFLFEYFSETQRNKGNFPGRFSGRQFSNSRSEMNVSTLELGDSALYLCASREMESTDTQYFGPGTRLTVL.

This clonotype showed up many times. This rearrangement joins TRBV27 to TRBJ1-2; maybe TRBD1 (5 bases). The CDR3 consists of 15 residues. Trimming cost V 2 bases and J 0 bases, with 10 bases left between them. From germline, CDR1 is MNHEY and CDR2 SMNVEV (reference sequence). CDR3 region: CASSLVGVSNYGYTF. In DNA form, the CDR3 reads TGTGCCAGCAGTTTAGTGGGGGTTTCTAACTATGGCTACACCTTC.

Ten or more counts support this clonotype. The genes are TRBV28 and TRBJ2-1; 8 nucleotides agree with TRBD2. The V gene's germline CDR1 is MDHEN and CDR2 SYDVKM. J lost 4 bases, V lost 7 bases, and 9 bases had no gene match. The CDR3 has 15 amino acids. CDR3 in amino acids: CASISAGGRYNEQFF. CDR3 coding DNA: TGTGCCAGCATTTCGGCGGGAGGACGGTACAATGAGCAGTTCTTC.

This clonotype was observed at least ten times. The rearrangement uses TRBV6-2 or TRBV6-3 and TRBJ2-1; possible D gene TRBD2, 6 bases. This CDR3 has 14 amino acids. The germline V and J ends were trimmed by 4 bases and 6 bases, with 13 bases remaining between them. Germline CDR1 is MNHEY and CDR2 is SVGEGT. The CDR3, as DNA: TGTGCCAGCAGTTCCCGGCGGGGAAGCAATGAGCAGTTCTTC. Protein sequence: CASSSRRGSNEQFF.

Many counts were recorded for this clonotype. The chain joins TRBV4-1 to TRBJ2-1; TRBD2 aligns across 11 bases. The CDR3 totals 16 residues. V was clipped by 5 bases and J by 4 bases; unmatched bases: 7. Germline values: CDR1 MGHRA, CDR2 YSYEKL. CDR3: CASSSPLAGAYNEQFF. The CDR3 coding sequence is TGCGCCAGCAGCTCTCCACTAGCGGGAGCTTACAATGAGCAGTTCTTC.

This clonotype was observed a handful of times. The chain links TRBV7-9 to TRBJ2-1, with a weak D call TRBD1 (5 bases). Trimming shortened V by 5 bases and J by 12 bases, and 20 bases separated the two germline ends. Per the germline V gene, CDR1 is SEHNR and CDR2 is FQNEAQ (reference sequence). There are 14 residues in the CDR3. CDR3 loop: CASSGNPDSIAQFF. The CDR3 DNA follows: TGTGCCAGCAGCGGGAACCCTGACAGTATCGCGCAGTTCTTC.

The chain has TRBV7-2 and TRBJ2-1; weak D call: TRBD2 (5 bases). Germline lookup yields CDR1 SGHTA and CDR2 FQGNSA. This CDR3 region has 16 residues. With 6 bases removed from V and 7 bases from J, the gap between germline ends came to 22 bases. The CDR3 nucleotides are TGTGCCAGCAGTCCCCCCGGCTCGGGAAATAATAATGAGCAGTTCTTC. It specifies CASSPPGSGNNNEQFF.

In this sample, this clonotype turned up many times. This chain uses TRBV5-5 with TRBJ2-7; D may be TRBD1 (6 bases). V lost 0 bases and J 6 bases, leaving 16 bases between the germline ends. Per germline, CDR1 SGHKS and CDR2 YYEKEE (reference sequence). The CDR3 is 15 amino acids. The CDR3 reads CASSLVQGGKSEQYF. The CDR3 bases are TGTGCCAGCAGCTTGGTACAGGGCGGTAAGTCCGAGCAGTACTTC. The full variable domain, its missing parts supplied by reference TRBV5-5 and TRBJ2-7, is DAGVTQSPTHLIKTRGQQVTLRCSPISGHKSVSWYQQVLGQGPQFIFQYYEKEERGRGNFPDRFSARQFPNYSSELNVNALLLGDSALYLCASSLVQGGKSEQYFGPGTRLTVT.

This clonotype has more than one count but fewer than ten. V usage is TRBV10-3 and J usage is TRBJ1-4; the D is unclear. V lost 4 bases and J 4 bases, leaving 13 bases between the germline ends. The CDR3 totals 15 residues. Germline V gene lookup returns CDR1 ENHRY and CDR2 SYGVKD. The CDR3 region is CAISALPGLNEKLFF. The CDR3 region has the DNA TGTGCCATCAGTGCCCTCCCCGGACTTAATGAAAAACTGTTTTTT.

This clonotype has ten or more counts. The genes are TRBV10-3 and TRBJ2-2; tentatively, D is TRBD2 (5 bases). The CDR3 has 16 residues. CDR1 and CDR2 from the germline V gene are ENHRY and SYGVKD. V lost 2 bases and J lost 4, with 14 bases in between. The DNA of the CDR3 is TGTGCCATCAGTGAGAGGGTAGGGAGTATCACCGGGGAGCTGTTTTTT. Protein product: CAISERVGSITGELFF.

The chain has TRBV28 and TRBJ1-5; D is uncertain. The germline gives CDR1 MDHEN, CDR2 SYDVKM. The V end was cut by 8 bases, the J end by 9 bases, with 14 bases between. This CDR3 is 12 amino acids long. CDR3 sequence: CASSLKGRPQHF. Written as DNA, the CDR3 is TGTGCCAGCTCCCTGAAGGGTCGGCCCCAGCATTTT.

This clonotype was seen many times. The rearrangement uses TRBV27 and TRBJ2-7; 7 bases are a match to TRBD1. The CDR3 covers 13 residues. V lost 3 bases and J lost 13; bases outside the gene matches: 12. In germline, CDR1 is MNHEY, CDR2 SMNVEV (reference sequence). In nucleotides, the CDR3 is TGTGCCAGCAGTTTGAATACCGGGACAGAGATATACTTC. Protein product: CASSLNTGTEIYF.

CDR3 bases: TGTGCCTGGAGTGTAAAAGGGGCTGATACGCAGTATTTT. Amino acids: CAWSVKGADTQYF. V and J are TRBV30 and TRBJ2-3; a weak D match, TRBD1 (5 bases). CDR3 length: 13 residues. CDR1 is GTSNPN and CDR2 is SVGIG in the germline V gene (reference sequence). Trimming pared 0 bases from V and 6 bases from J, leaving 10 bases between.

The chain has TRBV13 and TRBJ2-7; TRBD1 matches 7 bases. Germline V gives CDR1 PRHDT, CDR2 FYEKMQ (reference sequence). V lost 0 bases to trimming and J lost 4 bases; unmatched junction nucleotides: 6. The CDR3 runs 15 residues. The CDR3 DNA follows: TGTGCCAGCAGCTTAGGGGACAGGCGTCCGTACGAGCAGTACTTC. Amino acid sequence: CASSLGDRRPYEQYF.

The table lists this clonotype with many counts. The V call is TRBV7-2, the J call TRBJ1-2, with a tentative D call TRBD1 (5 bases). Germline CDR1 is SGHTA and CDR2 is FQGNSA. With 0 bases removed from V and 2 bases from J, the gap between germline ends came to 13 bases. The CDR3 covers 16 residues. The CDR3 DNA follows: TGTGCCAGCAGCTTAGCGGCGGCAGGGCTCAACTATGGCTACACCTTC. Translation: CASSLAAAGLNYGYTF.

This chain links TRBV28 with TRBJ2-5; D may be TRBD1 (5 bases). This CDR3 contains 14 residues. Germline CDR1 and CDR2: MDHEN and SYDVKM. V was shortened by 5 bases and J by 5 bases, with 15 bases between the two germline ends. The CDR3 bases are TGTGCCAGCAGTCCGCCAGGGCGGTTCGAGACCCAGTACTTC. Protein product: CASSPPGRFETQYF.

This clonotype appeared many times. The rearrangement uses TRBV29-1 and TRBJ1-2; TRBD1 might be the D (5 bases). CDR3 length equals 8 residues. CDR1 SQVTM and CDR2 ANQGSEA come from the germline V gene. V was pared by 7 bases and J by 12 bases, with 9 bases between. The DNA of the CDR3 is TGCAGCGGGGGGGGACACACCTTC. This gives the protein CSGGGHTF.

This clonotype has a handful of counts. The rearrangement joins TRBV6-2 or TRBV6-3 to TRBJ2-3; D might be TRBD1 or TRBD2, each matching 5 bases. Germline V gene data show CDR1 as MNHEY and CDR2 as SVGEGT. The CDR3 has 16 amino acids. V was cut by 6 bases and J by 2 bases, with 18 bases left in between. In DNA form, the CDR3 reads TGTGCCAGCAGGACCAAGGGACGGACTCTCACAGATACGCAGTATTTT. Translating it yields CASRTKGRTLTDTQYF.

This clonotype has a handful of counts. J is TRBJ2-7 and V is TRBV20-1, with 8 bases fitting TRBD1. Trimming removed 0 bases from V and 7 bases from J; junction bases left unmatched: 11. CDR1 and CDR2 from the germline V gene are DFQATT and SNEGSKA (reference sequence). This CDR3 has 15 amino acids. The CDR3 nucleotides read TGCAGTGCTAGAGATCCGGTGACAGGGGTAGGGGAGCAGTACTTC. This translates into CSARDPVTGVGEQYF.

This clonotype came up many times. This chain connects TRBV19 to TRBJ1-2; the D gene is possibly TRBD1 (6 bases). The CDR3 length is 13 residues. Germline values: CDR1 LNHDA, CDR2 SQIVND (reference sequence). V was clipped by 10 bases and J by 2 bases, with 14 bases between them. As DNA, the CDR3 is TGTGCCACCTTAGGGACACTCAACTATGGCTACACCTTC. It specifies CATLGTLNYGYTF.

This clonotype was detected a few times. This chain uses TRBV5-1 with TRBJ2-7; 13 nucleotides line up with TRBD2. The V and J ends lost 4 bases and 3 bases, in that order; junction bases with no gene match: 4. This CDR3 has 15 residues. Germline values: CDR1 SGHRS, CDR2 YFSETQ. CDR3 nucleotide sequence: TGCGCCAGCAGCAGGACTAGCGGGGGAGTCTACGAGCAGTACTTC. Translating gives CASSRTSGGVYEQYF.

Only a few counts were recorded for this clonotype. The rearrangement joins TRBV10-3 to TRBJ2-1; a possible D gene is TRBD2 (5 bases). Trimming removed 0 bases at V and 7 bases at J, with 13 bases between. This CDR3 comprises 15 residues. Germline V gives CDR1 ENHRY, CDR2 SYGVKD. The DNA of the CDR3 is TGTGCCATCAGTGAGTCTCCGGAGAGGGTGAATGAGCAGTTCTTC. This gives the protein CAISESPERVNEQFF.

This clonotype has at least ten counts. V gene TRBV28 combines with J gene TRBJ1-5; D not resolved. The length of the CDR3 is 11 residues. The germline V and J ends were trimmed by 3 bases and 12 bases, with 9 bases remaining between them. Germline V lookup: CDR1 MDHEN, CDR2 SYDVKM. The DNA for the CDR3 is TGTGCCAGCAGTTTTCCCCCGATCCAGCATTTT. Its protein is CASSFPPIQHF.

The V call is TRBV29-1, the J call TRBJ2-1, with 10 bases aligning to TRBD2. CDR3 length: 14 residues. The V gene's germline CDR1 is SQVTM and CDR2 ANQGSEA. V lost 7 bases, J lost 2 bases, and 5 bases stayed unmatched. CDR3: CSAATSGAYNEQFF. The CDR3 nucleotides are TGCAGCGCCGCAACTAGCGGGGCCTACAATGAGCAGTTCTTC.

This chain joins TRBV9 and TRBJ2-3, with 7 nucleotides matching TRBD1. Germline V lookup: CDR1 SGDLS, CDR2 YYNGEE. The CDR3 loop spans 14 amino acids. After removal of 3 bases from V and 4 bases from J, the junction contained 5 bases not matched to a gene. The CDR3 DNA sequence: TGTGCCAGCAGCGCAGGGACAGAACCAGATACGCAGTATTTT. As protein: CASSAGTEPDTQYF.